This TCR beta chain was sequenced during a study of graft-versus-host responses after intestinal transplantation. Across the whole study: All of the recipients had induction that used anti-thymocyte globulin, then tacrolimus and steroids for approximately 3 years. General observations from the study: Marrow from the recipient contained GvH clones, some of which had appeared first in ileum or blood. Declining HvG levels early post-transplant were linked to peak circulating GvH clone levels.

V was pared by 1 base and J by 13 bases, with 11 bases between. Germline loops: CDR1 SGHTA, CDR2 FQGTGA. The CDR3 totals 12 residues. Measured with immunoSEQ multiplex PCR; TCRdb has only the in-frame clones, and not every one. The table has about 97,000 clones, around nine tenths seen once. Concerning this clone itself: Its target is unknown.

V and J are TRBV7-3 and TRBJ2-1, with D perhaps matching TRBD2 (6 bases). The sequences come from PBMCs, collected around 450 days after intestinal transplant. The receptor comes from a human patient who received an intestinal transplant, so some T cells may come from the graft donor. The CDR3 loop reads CASSLMTGEQFF. The CDR3 DNA sequence: TGTGCCAGCAGCTTAATGACGGGGGAACAGTTCTTC.